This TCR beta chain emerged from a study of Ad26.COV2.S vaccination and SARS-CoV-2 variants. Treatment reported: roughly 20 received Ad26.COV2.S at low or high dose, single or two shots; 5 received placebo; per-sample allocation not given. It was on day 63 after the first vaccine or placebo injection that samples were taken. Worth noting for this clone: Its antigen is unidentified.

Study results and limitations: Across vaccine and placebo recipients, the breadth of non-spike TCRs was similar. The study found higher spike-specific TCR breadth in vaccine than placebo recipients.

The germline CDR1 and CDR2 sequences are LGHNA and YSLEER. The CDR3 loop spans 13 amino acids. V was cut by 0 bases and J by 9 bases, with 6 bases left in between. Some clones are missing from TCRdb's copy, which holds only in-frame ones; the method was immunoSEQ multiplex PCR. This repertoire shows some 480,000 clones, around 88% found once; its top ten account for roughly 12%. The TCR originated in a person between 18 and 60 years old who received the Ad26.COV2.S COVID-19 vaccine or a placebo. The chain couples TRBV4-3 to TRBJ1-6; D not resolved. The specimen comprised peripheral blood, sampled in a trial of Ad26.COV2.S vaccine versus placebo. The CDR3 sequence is CASSQELGSPLHF. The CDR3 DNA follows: TGCGCCAGCAGCCAAGAGTTGGGTTCACCCCTCCACTTT.